These 20 T cell receptor beta chains share one sample of origin, sequenced in a study of cytomegalovirus exposure and HLA in healthy donors. Generated by immunoSEQ multiplex PCR, the TCRdb table keeps only in-frame clones and is missing some. The sample lists roughly 60,000 clones; 95% to 97% were seen once. The sample consisted of PBMCs. Receptors were obtained from a woman younger than 30 in good health and CMV-seronegative.

The V gene is TRBV7-3, the J gene TRBJ2-1; D possibly corresponds to TRBD1 (5 bases). Trimming pared 2 bases from V and 7 bases from J, leaving 9 bases between. Germline loops: CDR1 SGHTA, CDR2 FQGTGA. This CDR3 has 13 residues. In DNA, the CDR3 is TGTGCCAGCAGCTTAGGGGCTATTAATGAGCAGTTCTTC. This gives the protein CASSLGAINEQFF.

This sequence joins TRBV7-2 and TRBJ1-3, with TRBD1 matching 10 bases. The CDR3 is 17 amino acids. V trimming: 0 bases; J trimming: 4 bases; junction bases outside the gene matches: 6. Germline-derived CDR1 and CDR2 are SGHTA and FQGNSA. CDR3 DNA: TGTGCCAGCAGCTTAGCGGGGACAGGGGCGGGGGGAAACACCATATATTTT. The encoded protein is CASSLAGTGAGGNTIYF.

The chain links TRBV6-5 to TRBJ1-1, with a tentative D call TRBD1 (6 bases). CDR3 size: 13 residues. The germline gives CDR1 MNHEY, CDR2 SVGAGI. Trimming pared 6 bases from V and 7 bases from J, leaving 15 bases between. The CDR3: CASRQWTESEAFF. CDR3 DNA: TGTGCCAGCAGACAATGGACAGAGAGTGAAGCTTTCTTT.

V is TRBV7-2 and J is TRBJ2-3, with 8 bases identical to TRBD2. Germline values: CDR1 SGHTA, CDR2 FQGNSA. The CDR3 covers 15 residues. V lost 3 bases and J lost 1; bases outside the gene matches: 3. DNA for the CDR3: TGTGCCAGCAGCTTCGGGCGGGGGGGCACAGATACGCAGTATTTT. It encodes CASSFGRGGTDTQYF.

The chain has TRBV11-1 and TRBJ2-7; 9 bases map to TRBD2. The germline gives CDR1 SGHAT, CDR2 FQDESV (reference sequence). The CDR3 contains 16 residues. V was clipped by 5 bases and J by 2 bases; unmatched bases: 10. The CDR3 is CASSPRGTSKTYEQYF. The CDR3 DNA is TGTGCCAGCAGCCCCCGGGGGACTAGCAAAACCTACGAGCAGTACTTC.

The genes are TRBV11-2 and TRBJ1-2, with 8 positions matching TRBD1. The CDR3 consists of 15 residues. Germline V gene lookup returns CDR1 SGHAT and CDR2 FQNNGV. The junction had 3 bases not matched to a gene; V was cut back by 0 bases and J by 3 bases. CDR3: CASSLDGQGDYGYTF. CDR3 coding DNA: TGTGCCAGCAGCTTAGACGGACAGGGTGACTATGGCTACACCTTC.

The rearrangement links TRBV5-5 to TRBJ1-2; TRBD1 is a possible D gene (6 bases). Germline CDR1 is SGHKS and CDR2 is YYEKEE (reference sequence). V lost 0 bases and J 8 bases, leaving 17 bases between the germline ends. This CDR3 comprises 15 residues. CDR3 protein: CASSLVPPTGGGYTF. The CDR3 DNA reads TGTGCCAGCAGCTTGGTTCCCCCGACAGGCGGGGGCTACACCTTC.

J is TRBJ2-7 and V is TRBV4-3; tentatively, D is TRBD1 (5 bases). Germline V lookup: CDR1 LGHNA, CDR2 YSLEER. The V end lost 1 base, the J end lost 2 bases, and 12 bases lay between the germline ends. CDR3 length: 15 residues. The CDR3 DNA reads as TGCGCCAGCAGCCAAGGTAGCAGGGCCACCTACGAGCAGTACTTC. Translated: CASSQGSRATYEQYF.

The J gene is TRBJ1-1, the V gene TRBV27; D might be TRBD1 (5 bases). This CDR3 comprises 15 residues. CDR1 and CDR2 (germline): MNHEY, SMNVEV (reference sequence). Deletions cut 3 bases from V and 1 base from J, with 12 bases between. CDR3 in amino acids: CASSFERGGNTEAFF. DNA of the CDR3: TGTGCCAGCAGTTTTGAGCGGGGGGGGAACACTGAAGCTTTCTTT.

In its sample, this clone was seen once. The chain combines TRBV28 with TRBJ2-3; 9 positions agree with TRBD2. CDR3 length: 17 amino acids. Trimming cost V 7 bases and J 5 bases; bases outside gene matches: 16. Per germline, CDR1 MDHEN and CDR2 SYDVKM. The CDR3 here is CASTPLALAGRGDTQYF. In DNA form, the CDR3 reads TGTGCCAGCACCCCTCTTGCACTAGCGGGCCGTGGAGATACGCAGTATTTT.

The table lists this clone with a count of one. The V call is TRBV18, the J call TRBJ1-2; D gene ambiguous. Deletions cut 2 bases from V and 13 bases from J, with 20 bases between. The length of the CDR3 is 14 residues. Germline V gene data show CDR1 as KGHSH and CDR2 as LQKENI. CDR3 nucleotides: TGTGCCAGCTCACCAGAAGGGCTCCGGGGTGTTGGCACCTTC. Its protein product is CASSPEGLRGVGTF.

This clone was detected once. This sequence joins TRBV7-2 and TRBJ2-2; 7 bases are a match to TRBD2. Trimming removed 2 bases from V and 5 bases from J; junction bases left unmatched: 2. CDR3 length equals 14 residues. Germline CDR1 and CDR2: SGHTA and FQGNSA. CDR3 loop: CASSLRRGTGELFF. The CDR3 DNA sequence: TGTGCCAGCAGCTTAAGGCGGGGGACCGGGGAGCTGTTTTTT.

CDR3 in amino acids: CASSPAGGPNTEAFF. DNA for the CDR3: TGTGCCAGCAGCCCTGCAGGGGGCCCCAACACTGAAGCTTTCTTT. The chain couples TRBV7-9 to TRBJ1-1; TRBD1 agrees at 8 bases. CDR3 length: 15 amino acids. V shed 5 bases and J 2 bases; nucleotides not matched to a gene: 7. Germline-derived CDR1 and CDR2 are SEHNR and FQNEAQ (reference sequence). Filled out from reference TRBV7-9 and TRBJ1-1, the complete variable domain reads DTGVSQNPRHKITKRGQNVTFRCDPISEHNRLYWYRQTLGQGPEFLTYFQNEAQLEKSRLLSDRFSAERPKGSFSTLEIQRTEQGDSAMYLCASSPAGGPNTEAFFGQGTRLTVV.

The V and J genes are TRBV21-1 and TRBJ2-1; no DNA check was done on the table's D call, TRBD1. TRBV21-1 is recorded as a pseudogene. The CDR3 is 16 amino acids. The chain's CDR3 is CASSKGARVTGGEQFF. CDR3 nucleotide sequence: TGTGCCAGCAGCAAAGGGGCGAGGGTGACAGGGGGTGAGCAGTTCTTC.

The genes are TRBV6-5 and TRBJ1-5; possibly TRBD1 for D (5 bases). V was shortened by 0 bases and J by 4 bases, with 7 bases between the two germline ends. The CDR3 covers 14 residues. Germline CDR1 and CDR2: MNHEY and SVGAGI. The CDR3 loop reads CASSYSGGNQPQHF. CDR3 DNA sequence: TGTGCCAGCAGTTACTCCGGGGGTAATCAGCCCCAGCATTTT.

V and J are TRBV7-7 and TRBJ2-1; the D gene is possibly TRBD1 (8 bases). V lost 5 bases and J 8 bases, leaving 10 bases between the germline ends. Germline values: CDR1 SSHAT, CDR2 FNYEAQ (reference sequence). The CDR3 contains 12 residues. CDR3 coding DNA: TGTGCCAGCAGCACAGGGGGGGATGAGCAGTTCTTC. Amino acids: CASSTGGDEQFF.

The chain has TRBV27 and TRBJ2-5; 7 nucleotides align to TRBD2. V lost 6 bases, J lost 4 bases, and 14 bases stayed unmatched. Germline V lookup: CDR1 MNHEY, CDR2 SMNVEV (reference sequence). The CDR3 is made up of 16 amino acids. The CDR3 here is CASSPGLTSRGETQYF. CDR3 DNA: TGTGCCAGCAGCCCGGGACTAACGTCGAGGGGAGAGACCCAGTACTTC.

The rearrangement links TRBV21-1 to TRBJ2-1; the D call in the table, TRBD2, was not verified against the DNA. TRBV21-1 is a pseudogene segment. The CDR3 consists of 15 residues. The CDR3 region has the DNA TGTGCCAGCAGCAAGGCGGGGGAACACTACAATGAGCAGTTCTTC. It codes for CASSKAGEHYNEQFF.

The chain carries TRBV21-1 and TRBJ2-1; no DNA check was done on the table's D call, TRBD2. TRBV21-1 is noted as a pseudogene. The CDR3 sequence is 20 residues long. Here the CDR3 reads CASSPRPQTSGGARGSEQFF. The CDR3 nucleotides are TGTGCCAGCAGCCCCCGTCCCCAGACTAGCGGGGGGGCCAGGGGGAGTGAGCAGTTCTTC.

V and J are TRBV6-5 and TRBJ2-7; possibly TRBD1 for D (5 bases). V was trimmed by 0 bases and J by 0 bases, leaving 12 bases between them. The CDR3 contains 16 residues. In germline, CDR1 is MNHEY, CDR2 SVGAGI. The CDR3: CASSYSGAQLSYEQYF. The DNA for the CDR3 is TGTGCCAGCAGTTACTCAGGGGCCCAACTCTCCTACGAGCAGTACTTC.